This T cell receptor beta chain was sequenced during a study of blood T cell repertoires in COVID-19. Profiling relied on immunoSEQ multiplex PCR, and the TCRdb table lists in-frame clones only, not all of them. This sample yields over 250,000 clones, of which roughly nine tenths are seen a single time; roughly 2.6% belongs to the top ten. Participant-reported clinical history was the basis for cohort assignment. The study counted Cohort 3 donors as recovered given two negative PCRs, clearance, or symptom resolution. The CDR3 is 16 residues long. Trimming shortened V by 0 bases and J by 5 bases, and 17 bases separated the two germline ends. Germline CDR1 and CDR2: SGDLS and YYNGEE.

The source of this sequence is a woman younger than 35 who had recovered from COVID-19. The chain employs TRBV9 and TRBJ1-1, with D possibly matching TRBD1 (6 bases). The sample taken for sequencing was PBMCs or T cells enriched from blood (not recorded which). The CDR3, as DNA: TGTGCCAGCAGCGTAGCTGGGGGGGCAGGAGAAACTGAAGCTTTCTTT. As protein: CASSVAGGAGETEAFF.